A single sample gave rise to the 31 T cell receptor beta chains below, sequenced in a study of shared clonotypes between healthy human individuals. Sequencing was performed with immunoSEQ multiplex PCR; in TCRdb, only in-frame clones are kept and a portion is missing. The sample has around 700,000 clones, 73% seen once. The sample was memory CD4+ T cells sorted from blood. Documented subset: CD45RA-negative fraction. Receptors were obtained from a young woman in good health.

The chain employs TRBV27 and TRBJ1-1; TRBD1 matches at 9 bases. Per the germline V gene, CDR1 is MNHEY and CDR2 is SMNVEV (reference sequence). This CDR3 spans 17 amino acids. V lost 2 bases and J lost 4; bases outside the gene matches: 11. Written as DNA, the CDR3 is TGTGCCAGCAGTTTACTTGGGACAGGGAGGGTTGGCACTGAAGCTTTCTTT. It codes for CASSLLGTGRVGTEAFF.

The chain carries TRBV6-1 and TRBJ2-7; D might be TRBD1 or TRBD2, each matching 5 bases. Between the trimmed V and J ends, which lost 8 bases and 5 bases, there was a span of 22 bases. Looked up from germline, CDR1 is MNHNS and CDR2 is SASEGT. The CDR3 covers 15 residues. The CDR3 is CASESRQGDSNEQYF. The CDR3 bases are TGTGCCAGCGAGAGTAGGCAGGGAGATTCCAACGAGCAGTACTTC.

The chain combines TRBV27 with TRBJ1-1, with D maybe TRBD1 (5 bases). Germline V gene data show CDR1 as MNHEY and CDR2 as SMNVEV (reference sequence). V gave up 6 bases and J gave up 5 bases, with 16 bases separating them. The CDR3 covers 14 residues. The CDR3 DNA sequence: TGTGCCAGCAGCGGGTATCCCCGGGGGACTGAAGCTTTCTTT. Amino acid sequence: CASSGYPRGTEAFF.

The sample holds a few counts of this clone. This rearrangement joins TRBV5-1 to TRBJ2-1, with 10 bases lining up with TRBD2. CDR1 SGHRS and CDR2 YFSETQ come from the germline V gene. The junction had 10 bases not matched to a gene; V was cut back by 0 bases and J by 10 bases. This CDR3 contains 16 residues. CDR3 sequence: CASSLDSGRAEEEQFF. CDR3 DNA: TGCGCCAGCAGCTTGGACAGCGGGAGGGCTGAGGAGGAGCAGTTCTTC.

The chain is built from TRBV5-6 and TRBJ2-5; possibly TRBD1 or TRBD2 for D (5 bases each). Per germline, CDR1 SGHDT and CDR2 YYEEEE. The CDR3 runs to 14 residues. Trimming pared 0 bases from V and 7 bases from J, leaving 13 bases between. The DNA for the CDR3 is TGTGCCAGCAGCTTGGAGCGGACAAGGGGGACCCAGTACTTC. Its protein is CASSLERTRGTQYF.

CDR3 amino acids: CSARAYETQYF. In DNA form, the CDR3 reads TGCAGTGCTAGAGCCTATGAGACCCAGTACTTC. V gene TRBV20-1 combines with J gene TRBJ2-5; D is unclear. Trimming cost V 1 base and J 5 bases, with 5 bases left between them. CDR1 DFQATT and CDR2 SNEGSKA come from the germline V gene (reference sequence). This CDR3 has 11 residues.

Written as DNA, the CDR3 is TGTGCCAGCAGTTTATCGTACAGCACTTCTAACTATGGCTACACCTTC. Translating gives CASSLSYSTSNYGYTF. The chain employs TRBV27 and TRBJ1-2; D is ambiguous. The germline V gene encodes CDR1 MNHEY and CDR2 SMNVEV (reference sequence). Trimming removed 0 bases from V and 0 bases from J, with 11 bases in between. This CDR3 contains 16 residues.

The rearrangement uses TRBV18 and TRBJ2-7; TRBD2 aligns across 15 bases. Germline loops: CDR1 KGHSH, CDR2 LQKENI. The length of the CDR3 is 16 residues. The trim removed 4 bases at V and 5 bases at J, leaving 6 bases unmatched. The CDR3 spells CASSLRTSGREDEQYF. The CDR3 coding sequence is TGTGCCAGCTCACTCCGGACTAGCGGGAGGGAGGACGAGCAGTACTTC.

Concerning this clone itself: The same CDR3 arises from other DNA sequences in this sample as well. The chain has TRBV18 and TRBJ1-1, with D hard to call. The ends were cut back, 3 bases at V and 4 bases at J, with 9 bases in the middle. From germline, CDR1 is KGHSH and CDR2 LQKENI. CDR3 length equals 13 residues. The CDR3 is CASSPKVSTEAFF. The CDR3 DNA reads TGTGCCAGCTCACCGAAGGTATCCACTGAAGCTTTCTTT.

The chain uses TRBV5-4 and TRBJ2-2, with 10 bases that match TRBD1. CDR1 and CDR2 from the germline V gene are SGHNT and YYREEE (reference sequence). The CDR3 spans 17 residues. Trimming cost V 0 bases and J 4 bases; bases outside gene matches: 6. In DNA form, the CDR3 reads TGTGCCAGCAGCTTGGCCCTGGGACAGGGGAGCACCGGGGAGCTGTTTTTT. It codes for CASSLALGQGSTGELFF.

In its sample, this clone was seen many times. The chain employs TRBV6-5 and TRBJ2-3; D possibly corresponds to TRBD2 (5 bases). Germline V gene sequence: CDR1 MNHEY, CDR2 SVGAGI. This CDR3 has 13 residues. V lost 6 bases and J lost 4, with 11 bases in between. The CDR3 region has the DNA TGTGCCAGCAGGAGGGCCGGGGCAGATACGCAGTATTTT. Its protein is CASRRAGADTQYF.

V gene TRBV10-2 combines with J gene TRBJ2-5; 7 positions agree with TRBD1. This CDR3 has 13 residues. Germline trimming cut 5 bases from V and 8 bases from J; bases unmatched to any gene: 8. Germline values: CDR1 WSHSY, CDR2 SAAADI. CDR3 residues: CASSPDRVETQYF. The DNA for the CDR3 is TGCGCCAGCAGTCCTGACAGGGTCGAAACCCAGTACTTC.

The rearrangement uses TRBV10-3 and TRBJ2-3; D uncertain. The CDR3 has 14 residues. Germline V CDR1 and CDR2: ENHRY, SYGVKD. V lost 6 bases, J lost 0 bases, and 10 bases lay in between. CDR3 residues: CAIRQQSSTDTQYF. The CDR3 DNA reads TGTGCCATCAGACAGCAGAGTAGCACAGATACGCAGTATTTT.

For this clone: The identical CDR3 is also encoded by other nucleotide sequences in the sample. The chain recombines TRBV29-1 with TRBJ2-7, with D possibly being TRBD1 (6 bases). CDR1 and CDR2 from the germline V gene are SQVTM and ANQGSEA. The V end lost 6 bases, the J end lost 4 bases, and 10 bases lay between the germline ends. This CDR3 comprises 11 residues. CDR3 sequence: CSVGQTYEQYF. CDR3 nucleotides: TGCAGCGTGGGACAAACGTACGAGCAGTACTTC.

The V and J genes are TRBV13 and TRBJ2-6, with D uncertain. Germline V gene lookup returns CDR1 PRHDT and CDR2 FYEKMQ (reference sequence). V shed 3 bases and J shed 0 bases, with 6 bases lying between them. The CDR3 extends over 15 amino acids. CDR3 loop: CASSFRVSGANVLTF. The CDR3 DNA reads TGTGCCAGCAGCTTCCGGGTCTCTGGGGCCAACGTCCTGACTTTC.

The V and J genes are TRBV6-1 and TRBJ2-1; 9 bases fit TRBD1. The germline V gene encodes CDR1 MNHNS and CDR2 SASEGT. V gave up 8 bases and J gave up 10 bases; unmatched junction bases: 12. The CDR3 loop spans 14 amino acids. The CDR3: CASGDRAGVREQFF. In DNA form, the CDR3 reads TGTGCCAGCGGGGACAGGGCTGGGGTTCGGGAGCAGTTCTTC.

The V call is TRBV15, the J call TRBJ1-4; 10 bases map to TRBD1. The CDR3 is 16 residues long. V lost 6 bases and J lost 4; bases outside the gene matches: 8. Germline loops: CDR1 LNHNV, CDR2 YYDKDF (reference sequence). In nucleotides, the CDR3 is TGTGCCACCAGTAAACCGGGACAGGGGATTAATGAAAAACTGTTTTTT. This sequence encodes CATSKPGQGINEKLFF.

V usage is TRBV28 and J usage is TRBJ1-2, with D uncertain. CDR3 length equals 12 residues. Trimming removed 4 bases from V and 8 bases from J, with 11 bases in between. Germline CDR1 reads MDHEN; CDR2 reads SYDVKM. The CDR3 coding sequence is TGTGCCAGCAGTTCCCACGTTTACGGCTACACCTTC. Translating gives CASSSHVYGYTF.

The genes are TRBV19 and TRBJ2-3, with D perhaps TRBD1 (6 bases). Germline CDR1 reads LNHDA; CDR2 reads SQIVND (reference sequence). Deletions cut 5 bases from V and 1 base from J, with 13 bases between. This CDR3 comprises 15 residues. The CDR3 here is CASSLRGLGTDTQYF. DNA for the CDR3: TGTGCCAGTAGTCTCAGGGGTTTGGGCACAGATACGCAGTATTTT. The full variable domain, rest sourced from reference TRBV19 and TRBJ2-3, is DGGITQSPKYLFRKEGQNVTLSCEQNLNHDAMYWYRQDPGQGLRLIYYSQIVNDFQKGDIAEGYSVSREKKESFPLTVTSAQKNPTAFYLCASSLRGLGTDTQYFGPGTRLTVL.

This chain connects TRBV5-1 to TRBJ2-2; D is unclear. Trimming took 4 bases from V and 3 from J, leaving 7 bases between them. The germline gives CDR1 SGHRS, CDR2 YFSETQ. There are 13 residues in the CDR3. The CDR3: CASSPRHTGELFF. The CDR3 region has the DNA TGCGCCAGCAGCCCCCGCCACACCGGGGAGCTGTTTTTT. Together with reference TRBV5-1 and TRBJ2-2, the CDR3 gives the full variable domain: KAGVTQTPRYLIKTRGQQVTLSCSPISGHRSVSWYQQTPGQGLQFLFEYFSETQRNKGNFPGRFSGRQFSNSRSEMNVSTLELGDSALYLCASSPRHTGELFFGEGSRLTVL.

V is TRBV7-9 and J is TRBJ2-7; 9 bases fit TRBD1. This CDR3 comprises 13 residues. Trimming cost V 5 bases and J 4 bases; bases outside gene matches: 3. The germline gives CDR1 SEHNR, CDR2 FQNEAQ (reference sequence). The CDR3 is CASSTGGLYEQYF. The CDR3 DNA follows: TGTGCCAGCAGCACAGGGGGCTTGTACGAGCAGTACTTC.

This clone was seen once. The CDR3 here is CASSSTGASSYNEQFF. The CDR3 region has the DNA TGCGCCAGCAGCTCAACAGGGGCGAGCTCCTACAATGAGCAGTTCTTC. The V call is TRBV5-1, the J call TRBJ2-1; 7 bases are shared with TRBD1. With V trimmed by 3 bases and J by 0 bases, 6 bases remained unmatched. CDR1 SGHRS and CDR2 YFSETQ come from the germline V gene. CDR3 length: 16 residues. Filled out from reference TRBV5-1 and TRBJ2-1, the complete variable domain reads KAGVTQTPRYLIKTRGQQVTLSCSPISGHRSVSWYQQTPGQGLQFLFEYFSETQRNKGNFPGRFSGRQFSNSRSEMNVSTLELGDSALYLCASSSTGASSYNEQFFGPGTRLTVL.

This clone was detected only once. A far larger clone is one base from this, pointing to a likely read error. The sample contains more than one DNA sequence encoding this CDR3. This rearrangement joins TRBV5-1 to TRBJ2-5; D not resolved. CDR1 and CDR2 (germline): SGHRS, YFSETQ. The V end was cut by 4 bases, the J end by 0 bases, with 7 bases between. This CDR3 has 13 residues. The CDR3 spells CASSRTDQETQYF. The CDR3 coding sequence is TGCGCCAGCAGCCGGACGGACCAAGAGACCCAGTACTTC.

CDR3 bases: TGTGCCAGCAGCCAAGCTAGCGGTACCTACGAGCAGTACTTC. It codes for CASSQASGTYEQYF. This chain connects TRBV4-2 to TRBJ2-7, with 7 bases that match TRBD2. The germline gives CDR1 LGHNA, CDR2 YNFKEQ. This CDR3 is built from 14 residues. V lost 1 base and J lost 2; bases outside the gene matches: 2.

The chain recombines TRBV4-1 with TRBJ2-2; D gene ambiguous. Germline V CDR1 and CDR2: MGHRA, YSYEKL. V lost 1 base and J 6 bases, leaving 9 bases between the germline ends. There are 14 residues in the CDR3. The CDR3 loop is CASSQGERPGELFF. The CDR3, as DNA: TGCGCCAGCAGCCAAGGAGAGAGGCCCGGGGAGCTGTTTTTT.

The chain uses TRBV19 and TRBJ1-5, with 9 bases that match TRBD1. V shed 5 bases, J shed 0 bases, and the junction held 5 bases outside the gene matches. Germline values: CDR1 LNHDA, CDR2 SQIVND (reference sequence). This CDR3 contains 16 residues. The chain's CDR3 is CASSSGTGNSNQPQHF. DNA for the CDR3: TGTGCCAGTAGTTCCGGGACAGGGAATAGCAATCAGCCCCAGCATTTT.

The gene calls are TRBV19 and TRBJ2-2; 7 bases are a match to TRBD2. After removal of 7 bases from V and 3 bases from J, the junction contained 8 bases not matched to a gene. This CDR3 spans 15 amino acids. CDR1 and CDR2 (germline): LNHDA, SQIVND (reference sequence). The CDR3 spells CASNPLGRYTGELFF. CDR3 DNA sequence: TGTGCCAGTAATCCCCTCGGGAGGTACACCGGGGAGCTGTTTTTT.

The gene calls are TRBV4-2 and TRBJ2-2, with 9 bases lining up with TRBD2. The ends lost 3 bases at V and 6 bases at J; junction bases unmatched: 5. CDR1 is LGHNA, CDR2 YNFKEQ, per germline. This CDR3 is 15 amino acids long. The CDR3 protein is CASSHARTSAGELFF. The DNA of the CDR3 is TGTGCCAGCAGCCACGCTCGGACTAGCGCCGGGGAGCTGTTTTTT.

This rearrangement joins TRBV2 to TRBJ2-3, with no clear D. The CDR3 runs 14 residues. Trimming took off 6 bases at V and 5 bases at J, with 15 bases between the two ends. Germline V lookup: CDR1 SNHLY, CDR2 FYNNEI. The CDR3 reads CASRGGGLVDTQYF. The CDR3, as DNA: TGTGCCAGCAGAGGCGGTGGGTTGGTAGATACGCAGTATTTT.

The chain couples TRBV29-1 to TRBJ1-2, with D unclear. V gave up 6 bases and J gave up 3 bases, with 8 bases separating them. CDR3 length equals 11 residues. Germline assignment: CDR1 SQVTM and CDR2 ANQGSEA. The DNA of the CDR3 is TGCAGCGTCCCGGGCTACTATGGCTACACCTTC. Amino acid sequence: CSVPGYYGYTF.

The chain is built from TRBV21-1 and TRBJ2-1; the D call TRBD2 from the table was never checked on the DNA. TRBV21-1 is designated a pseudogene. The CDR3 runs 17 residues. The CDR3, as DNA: TGTGCCAGCAGCAAGGTTGCCCTAGCGGGAGTACGCAATGAGCAGTTCTTC. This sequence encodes CASSKVALAGVRNEQFF.